The clone carrying this T cell receptor (beta chain) appeared once. Its antigen remains unidentified. It may be a read error: a sequence one base away is much more abundant. TCR beta cDNA was made from 450 to 600 ng total RNA with a constant-region primer. A slightly modified ARM-PCR protocol with three nested multiplex PCR rounds produced these TCR beta libraries. The first two PCR rounds, roughly 10 cycles each, used TRBV1-TRBV30 forward primers and a C-beta reverse primer. One entry per CDR3 protein results from TCRdb running MiXCR on the multiplex PCR reads. Of fewer than 400,000 distinct CDR3 sequences in the sample, 45% to 70% were seen once. This sample was taken from a study of tumor-infiltrating lymphocytes in primary liver carcinoma. About the research overall: By surgical resection, the patients were treated for their primary liver carcinoma. Findings and caveats of the study: The use of bulk unsorted samples meant that CD4+ and CD8+ repertoires were not compared. Blood trailed tumors significantly in top-250-clone fraction (p = 0.039).

The CDR3 covers 15 residues. The source of the blood RNA was unsorted whole blood, and germline DNA was extracted as well. V usage is TRBV12-3 or TRBV12-4 and J usage is TRBJ2-1; 10 bases align to TRBD2. This clonotype originated in a woman aged 25 to 39 with primary liver carcinoma and hepatitis B virus infection. Source material: peripheral blood. Here the CDR3 reads CASGFWLAGAHEQFF. As DNA, the CDR3 is TGTGCCAGCGGTTTTTGGCTAGCGGGAGCCCATGAGCAGTTCTTC.